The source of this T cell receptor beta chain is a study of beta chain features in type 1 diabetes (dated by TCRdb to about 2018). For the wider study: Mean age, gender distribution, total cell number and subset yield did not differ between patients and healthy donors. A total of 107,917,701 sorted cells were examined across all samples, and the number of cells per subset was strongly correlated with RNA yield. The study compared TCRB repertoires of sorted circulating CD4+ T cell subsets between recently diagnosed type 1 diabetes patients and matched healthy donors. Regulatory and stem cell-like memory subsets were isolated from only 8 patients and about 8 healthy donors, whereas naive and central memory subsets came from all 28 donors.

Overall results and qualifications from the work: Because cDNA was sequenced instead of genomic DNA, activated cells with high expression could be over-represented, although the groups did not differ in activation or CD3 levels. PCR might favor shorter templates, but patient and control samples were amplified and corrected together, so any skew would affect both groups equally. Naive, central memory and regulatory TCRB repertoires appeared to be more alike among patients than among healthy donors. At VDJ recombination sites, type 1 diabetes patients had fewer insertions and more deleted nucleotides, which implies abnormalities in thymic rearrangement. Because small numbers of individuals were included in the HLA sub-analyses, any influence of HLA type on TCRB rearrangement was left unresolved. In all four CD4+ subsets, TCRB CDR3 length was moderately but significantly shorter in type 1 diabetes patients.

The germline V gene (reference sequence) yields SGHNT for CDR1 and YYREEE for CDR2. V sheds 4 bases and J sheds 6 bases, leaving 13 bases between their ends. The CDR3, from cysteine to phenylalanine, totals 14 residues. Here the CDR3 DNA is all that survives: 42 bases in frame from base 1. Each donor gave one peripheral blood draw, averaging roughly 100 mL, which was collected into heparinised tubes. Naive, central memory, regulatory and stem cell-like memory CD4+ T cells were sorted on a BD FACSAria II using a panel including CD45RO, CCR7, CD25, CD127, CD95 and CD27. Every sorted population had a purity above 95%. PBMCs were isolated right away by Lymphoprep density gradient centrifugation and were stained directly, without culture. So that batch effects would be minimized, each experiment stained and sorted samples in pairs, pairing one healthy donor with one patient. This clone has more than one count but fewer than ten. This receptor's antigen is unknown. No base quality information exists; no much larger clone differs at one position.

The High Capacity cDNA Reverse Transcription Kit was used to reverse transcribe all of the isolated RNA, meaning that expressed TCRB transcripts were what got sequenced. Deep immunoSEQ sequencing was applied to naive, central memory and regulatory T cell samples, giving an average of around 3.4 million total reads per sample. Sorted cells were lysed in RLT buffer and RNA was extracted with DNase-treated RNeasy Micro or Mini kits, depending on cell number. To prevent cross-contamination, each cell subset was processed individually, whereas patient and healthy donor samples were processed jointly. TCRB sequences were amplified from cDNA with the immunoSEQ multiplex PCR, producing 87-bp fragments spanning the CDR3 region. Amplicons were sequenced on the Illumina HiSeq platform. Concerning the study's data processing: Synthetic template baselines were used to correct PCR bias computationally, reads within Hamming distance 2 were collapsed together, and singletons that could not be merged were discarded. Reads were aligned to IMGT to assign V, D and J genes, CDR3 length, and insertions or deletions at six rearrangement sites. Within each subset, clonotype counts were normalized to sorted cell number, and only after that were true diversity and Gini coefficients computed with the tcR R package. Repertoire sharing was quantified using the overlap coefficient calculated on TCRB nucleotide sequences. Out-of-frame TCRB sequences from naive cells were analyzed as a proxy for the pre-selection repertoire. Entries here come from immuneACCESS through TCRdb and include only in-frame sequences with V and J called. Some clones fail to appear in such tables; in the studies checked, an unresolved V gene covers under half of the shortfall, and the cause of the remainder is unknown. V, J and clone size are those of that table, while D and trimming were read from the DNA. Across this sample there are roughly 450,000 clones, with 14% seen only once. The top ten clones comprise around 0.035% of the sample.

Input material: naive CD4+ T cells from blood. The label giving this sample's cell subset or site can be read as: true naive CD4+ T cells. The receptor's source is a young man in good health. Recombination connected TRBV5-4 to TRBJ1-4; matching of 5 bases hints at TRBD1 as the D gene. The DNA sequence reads TGTGCCAGCAGCCAGGTCCGGGGGGATGAAAAACTGTTTTTT. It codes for CASSQVRGDEKLFF.